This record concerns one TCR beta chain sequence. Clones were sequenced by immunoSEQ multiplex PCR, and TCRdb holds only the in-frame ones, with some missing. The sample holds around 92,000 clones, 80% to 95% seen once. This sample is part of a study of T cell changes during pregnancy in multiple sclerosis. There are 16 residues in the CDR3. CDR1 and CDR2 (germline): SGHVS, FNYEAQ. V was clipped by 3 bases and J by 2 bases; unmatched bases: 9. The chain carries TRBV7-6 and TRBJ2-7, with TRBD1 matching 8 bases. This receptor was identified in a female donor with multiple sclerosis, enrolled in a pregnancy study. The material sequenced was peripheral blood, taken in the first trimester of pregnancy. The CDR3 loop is CASSFRSGTGTYEQYF. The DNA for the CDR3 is TGTGCCAGCAGCTTCAGGTCTGGGACAGGCACCTACGAGCAGTACTTC.